The 5 T cell receptor beta chains presented below share a single source sample, sequenced in a study of T cells in Graves' hyperthyroidism and ophthalmopathy. The TCR beta CDR3 regions underwent amplification using RNA transcripts as the source. A first-round RT-PCR of the TCR CDR3 used the HTBI primer set. Each CDR3 protein gets one entry after TCRdb re-called the multiplex PCR reads with MiXCR. The data show under 600,000 distinct CDR3 sequences, about a sixth seen once. Sequenced sample: blood. Source of these receptors: a woman aged 40 to 50 with Graves' ophthalmopathy.

There are many counts of this clonotype. The chain couples TRBV11-2 to TRBJ2-2; D is uncertain. The CDR3 spans 14 residues. CDR1 SGHAT and CDR2 FQNNGV come from the germline V gene. V was pared by 1 base and J by 8 bases, with 11 bases between. The CDR3 reads CASSLADVLGELFF. The CDR3 coding sequence is TGTGCCAGCAGCTTAGCGGACGTCCTAGGGGAGCTGTTTTTT.

This clonotype was counted ten times or more. The rearrangement joins TRBV5-1 to TRBJ1-6; D is undetermined. The germline V gene encodes CDR1 SGHRS and CDR2 YFSETQ. The CDR3 sequence is 15 residues long. V dropped 0 bases and J dropped 7 bases, with 11 bases sitting between them. The DNA of the CDR3 is TGCGCCAGCAGCTTGGACGGCGGTAGGAATTCACCCCTCCACTTT. The encoded protein is CASSLDGGRNSPLHF.

This clonotype was seen repeatedly, ten times or more. The V call is TRBV6-2 or TRBV6-3, the J call TRBJ2-7; D unresolved. V was pared by 6 bases and J by 0 bases, with 12 bases between. The CDR3 totals 14 residues. The germline CDR1 and CDR2 sequences are MNHEY and SVGEGT. CDR3 nucleotides: TGTGCCAGCAGGTTACGTGAAGCCTCCTACGAGCAGTACTTC. Translation gives CASRLREASYEQYF.

In this sample, this clonotype turned up a few times. The chain links TRBV18 to TRBJ2-1, with TRBD2 matching 9 bases. Germline V lookup: CDR1 KGHSH, CDR2 LQKENI. The CDR3 runs 16 residues. After removal of 3 bases from V and 2 bases from J, the junction contained 5 bases not matched to a gene. The DNA of the CDR3 is TGTGCCAGCTCACCCGTCGCGGGGGGGACCTACAATGAGCAGTTCTTC. Its translation is CASSPVAGGTYNEQFF.

J is TRBJ2-5 and V is TRBV7-2; TRBD2 matches at 9 bases. CDR3 size: 17 residues. V lost 0 bases to trimming and J lost 3 bases; unmatched junction nucleotides: 8. From germline, CDR1 is SGHTA and CDR2 FQGNSA. In DNA form, the CDR3 reads TGTGCCAGCAGCTTAGCCTTCTTCCTAGCGGGAAAAGAGACCCAGTACTTC. Its translation is CASSLAFFLAGKETQYF.